The clone carrying this T cell receptor (beta chain) was seen many times. The source material, RNA transcripts, was used to amplify TCR beta CDR3 regions. The HTBI primer set served for first-round RT-PCR of the TCR CDR3. TCRdb processed the multiplex PCR reads anew with MiXCR; each CDR3 protein has one entry. This sample has around 350,000 distinct CDR3 sequences; approximately 16% occur once, and the top ten carry about 21%. CDR3 length: 15 amino acids. V lost 3 bases and J lost 0, with 8 bases in between. The germline V gene encodes CDR1 MGHRA and CDR2 YSYEKL. The data were obtained in a study of T cells in Graves' hyperthyroidism and ophthalmopathy.

The sequenced sample consisted of blood. The clonotype was recovered from a woman aged 55 to 70 with Graves' ophthalmopathy. The chain combines TRBV4-1 with TRBJ2-2; D is ambiguous. DNA of the CDR3: TGCGCCAGCAGCCAGGCCCCCTCGAACACCGGGGAGCTGTTTTTT. Amino acids: CASSQAPSNTGELFF.